Included here is one TCR beta chain sequence, with context. CDR1 is SGHRS and CDR2 is YFSETQ in the germline V gene. With 5 bases clipped from V and 4 bases from J, the junction kept 6 bases outside the gene matches. The CDR3 covers 14 residues. Time point: peripheral blood 6 weeks after treatment start. Samples were collected from each patient before treatment and during treatment. Each patient gave between 1 and 8 of them in total. The data were obtained in a study of PD-L1 blockade in urothelial cancer. Study in general: Patients began atezolizumab, 1,200 mg intravenously every 3 weeks, in the mid-2010s. Males with bladder-origin urothelial cancer made up about 90% of the roughly 29 patients.

Method: immunoSEQ multiplex PCR; TCRdb's copy keeps in-frame clones and lacks some. The data show tens of thousands of clones, 75% to 90% seen once. The TCR was taken from a man between 60 and 70 years old with urothelial cancer. This specimen consisted of PBMCs, obtained around atezolizumab (anti-PD-L1) treatment. The genes are TRBV5-1 and TRBJ2-5; 9 bases are a match to TRBD1. DNA of the CDR3: TGCGCCAGCAGAATGGGACAGGGCGGAGAGACCCAGTACTTC. Its translation is CASRMGQGGETQYF.